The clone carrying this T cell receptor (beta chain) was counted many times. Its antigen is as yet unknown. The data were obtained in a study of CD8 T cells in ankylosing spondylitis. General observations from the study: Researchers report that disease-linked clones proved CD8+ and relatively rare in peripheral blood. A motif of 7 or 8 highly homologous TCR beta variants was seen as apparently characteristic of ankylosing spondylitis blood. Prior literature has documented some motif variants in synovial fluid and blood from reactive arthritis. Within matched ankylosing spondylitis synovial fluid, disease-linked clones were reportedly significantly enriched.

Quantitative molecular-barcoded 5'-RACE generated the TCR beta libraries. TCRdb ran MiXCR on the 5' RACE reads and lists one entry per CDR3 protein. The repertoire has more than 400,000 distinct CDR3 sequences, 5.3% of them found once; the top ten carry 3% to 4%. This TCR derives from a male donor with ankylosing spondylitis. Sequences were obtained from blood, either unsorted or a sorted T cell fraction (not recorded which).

The CDR3 DNA is TGTGCCACTGGGCGGGCGGCAGATACGCAGTATTTT. Its translation: CATGRAADTQYF. The chain uses TRBV6-6 and TRBJ2-3; weak D call: TRBD2 (5 bases). Germline CDR1 MNHNY, CDR2 SVGAGI (reference sequence). This CDR3 region has 12 residues. Trimming removed 10 bases from V and 4 bases from J, with 12 bases in between.